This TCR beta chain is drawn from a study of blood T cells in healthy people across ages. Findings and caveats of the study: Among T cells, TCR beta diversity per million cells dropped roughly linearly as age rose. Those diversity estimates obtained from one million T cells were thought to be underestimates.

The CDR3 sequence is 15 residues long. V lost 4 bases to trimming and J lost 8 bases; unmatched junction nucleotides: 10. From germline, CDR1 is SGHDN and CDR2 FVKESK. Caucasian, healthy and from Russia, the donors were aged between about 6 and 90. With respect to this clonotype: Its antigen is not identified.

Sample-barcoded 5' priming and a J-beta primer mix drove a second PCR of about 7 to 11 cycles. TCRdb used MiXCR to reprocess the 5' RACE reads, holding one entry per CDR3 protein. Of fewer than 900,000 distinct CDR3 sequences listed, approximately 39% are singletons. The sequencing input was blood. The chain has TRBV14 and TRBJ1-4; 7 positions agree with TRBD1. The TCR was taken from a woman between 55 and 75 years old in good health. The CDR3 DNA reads TGTGCCAGCAGCCCCTTGCAGGGGGTAGGAGAAAAACTGTTTTTT. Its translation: CASSPLQGVGEKLFF.